The T cell receptor beta chain under discussion was sequenced for a study of spatial heterogeneity in lung cancer. Overall study: For tumor regions, TCR transcript counts showed a strong correlation with a T cell module score derived from matched bulk RNA-seq. Across the raw uncorrected reads, a unique TCR and UMI combination was observed, on average, more than ten times. Overall study results and limits: Counts that tracked tumor mutation counts were those of expanded intratumoral alpha and beta TCRs.

TCRdb processed the 5' RACE reads anew with MiXCR; each CDR3 protein has one entry. The sample consists of around 13,000 distinct CDR3 sequences, roughly 5.2% of them appearing once. There are 14 residues in the CDR3. Germline V gene lookup returns CDR1 DFQATT and CDR2 SNEGSKA (reference sequence). With 0 bases removed from V and 6 bases from J, the gap between germline ends came to 14 bases. Regarding time point: sample taken at primary tumor resection. The table lists this clonotype with many counts. Its antigen remains unidentified. The TCR sequence derives from a male donor with early-stage non-small cell lung cancer. The sequencing here drew on lung tumor tissue, taken at surgery. This sequence joins TRBV20-1 and TRBJ1-1; D possibly corresponds to TRBD1 (5 bases). The CDR3 sequence is CSARDRWGSPEAFF. The CDR3, as DNA: TGCAGTGCTAGAGATCGGTGGGGGAGCCCTGAAGCTTTCTTT.